The entry that follows covers one T cell receptor beta chain sequence. The CDR3 has 13 residues. Germline assignment: CDR1 MNHNY and CDR2 SVGAGI (reference sequence). J gave up 7 bases and V 5 bases, and 1 base lay outside the gene matches. As originally analysed: Amplification from reference gene primers served as the basis for estimated nucleated cell counts. Profiled with immunoSEQ multiplex PCR; TCRdb holds only in-frame clones, not every one. D and trimming were read from the DNA, whereas the V and J calls and clone size are those reported in that table. The sample holds 90,000 to 100,000 clones; 82% are singletons and the top ten take around 18%. This specimen comes from a study of blood T cell repertoires in COVID-19. Across the study: Material from acute and convalescent COVID-19 was sourced from the United States, Italy and Spain. PBMCs, B-cell-depleted T cells, or T cells provided the cDNA or gDNA that made up the material.

The TCR sequence derives from a man aged 80 or over with acute or convalescent COVID-19. The gene calls are TRBV6-6 and TRBJ2-2; TRBD2 aligns across 10 bases. Sequencing was performed on peripheral blood. The CDR3 spells CASSRTSGGELFF. CDR3 nucleotides: TGTGCCAGCAGTAGGACTAGCGGCGGGGAGCTGTTTTTT.